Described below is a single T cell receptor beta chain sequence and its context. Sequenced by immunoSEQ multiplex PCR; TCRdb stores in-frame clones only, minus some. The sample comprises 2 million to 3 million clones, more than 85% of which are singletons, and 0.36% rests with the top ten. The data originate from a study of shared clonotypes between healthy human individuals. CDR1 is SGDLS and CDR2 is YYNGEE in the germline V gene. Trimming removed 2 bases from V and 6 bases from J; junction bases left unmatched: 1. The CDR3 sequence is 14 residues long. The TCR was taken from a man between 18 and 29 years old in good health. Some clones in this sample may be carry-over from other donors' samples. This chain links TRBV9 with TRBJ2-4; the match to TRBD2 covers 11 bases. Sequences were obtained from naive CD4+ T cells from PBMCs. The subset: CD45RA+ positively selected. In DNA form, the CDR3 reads TGTGCCAGCAGCGTCGGGACTAGCGGAAACATTCAGTACTTC. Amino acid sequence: CASSVGTSGNIQYF.